Here is one TCR beta chain with its context. This clonotype was found a few times. The target of this receptor is not known. Base qualities are not at hand, and no much larger clone is one base apart. The approximately 40 donors, aged roughly 6 to 95 years, were systemically healthy Caucasian individuals from Russia. Each donor gave ten milliliters of peripheral blood, collected into EDTA-treated Vacutainer tubes. Ficoll-Paque density-gradient centrifugation was used to isolate PBMCs, with at least 7 million per sample. Total RNA was extracted from PBMCs with Trizol reagent, with at least 5 micrograms obtained per sample. Naive CD45RAhigh/CD27high T cell percentages were measured by flow cytometry on a PBMC aliquot from every donor. The data were obtained in a study of blood T cells in healthy people across ages (dated by TCRdb to about 2015). Looking at the study overall: Template switching captured roughly one uniquely barcoded TCR beta cDNA molecule per two T cells in model experiments. Using deep sequencing normalized with unique cDNA molecular identifiers, the study measured how TCR beta repertoire diversity changes with age. The donors were divided into four age groups: young (average about 16 years), middle-aged (about 39), aged (around 67) and long-lived (about 79). Donors of different ages were randomly distributed across sequencing lanes to avoid experimental bias. Using the same blood draw, the study looked at two additional independent replicas of 1 million unique cDNA reads for two donors, one aged 18 to 29 and the other aged 80 or older. Paper-wide results and their limitations: Because donor CMV infection status was unknown, age-related changes in expanded clonotypes were potentially confounded. Total diversity estimates from one million sequenced T cells were considered lower bounds and underestimates. A strong correlation was found between observed TCR beta diversity and the percentage of naive T cells measured by flow cytometry. As age increased, observed TCR beta diversity per million T cells dropped in a roughly linear way, and a significant reduction was already evident by age 40. Conclusive comparison of naive and antigen-experienced compartments was prevented by the profiling of bulk unsorted PBMCs. Compared with the aged group, more naive CD4+ T cells, fewer expanded clones and increased TCR diversity were shown by the long-lived group, suggesting age selection.

Per the germline V gene, SGHRS is the CDR1 and YFSETQ is the CDR2. Counted from cysteine to phenylalanine, this CDR3 has 12 amino acids. Just CDR3 DNA is preserved here, 36 bases in frame from base 1. Receptor amplification or capture employed 5' RACE. TCRdb names Illumina HiSeq 2500 as the instrument used. A second PCR of roughly 7 to 11 cycles was performed with a sample-barcoded 5' primer and a J-beta primer mix. A unique molecular identifier was introduced onto each TCR beta cDNA molecule by a template-switch 5' adaptor carrying 12 random nucleotides. Each sample yielded at least 2.5 million CDR3-containing paired-end reads. First-strand cDNA synthesis was performed from all RNA using the Mint cDNA synthesis kit, with priming by a TRBC-specific oligonucleotide. After uracil-DNA glycosylase treatment, a first 18-cycle PCR used universal primers M1SS and BC2_uni_R on all cDNA. The paper's processing steps were these. Each sample was normalized by randomly selecting 1 million high-quality reads, each carrying a distinct molecular identifier. Instead of being binned into consensus sequences, reads that shared molecular identifiers were thrown out. CDR3 identification, clonotype clustering and error correction used MiTCR with a Q25 quality threshold and the strictest error-elimination algorithm. A nonparametric unseen species model with Euler transformation was used to estimate lower-bound total TCR beta diversity. The raw public reads went through TCRdb reprocessing: fastp at Q25, MiXCR clone calling, in-frame beta chains kept. Under each unique CDR3 protein, matching rows form one entry showing the most common genes and DNA. TCRdb's processing, not the authors' own work, is the source of the V and J calls. The sample table lists about 1 million distinct CDR3 sequences, less than 50% of them with a count of one. About 20% of the sample is in the top ten clones.

Sample: blood. This receptor was taken from a woman aged 55 to 70 in good health. This receptor chain uses TRBV5-1 and TRBJ2-5; the D gene is possibly TRBD1 or TRBD2, each agreeing over 5 bases. With the DNA end fitting TRBJ2-7 better, the J assignment may be wrong. The CDR3 region reads CASSSLGDEQYF. In nucleotides, the sequence is TGCGCCAGCAGCTCCTTGGGGGACGAGCAGTACTTC.